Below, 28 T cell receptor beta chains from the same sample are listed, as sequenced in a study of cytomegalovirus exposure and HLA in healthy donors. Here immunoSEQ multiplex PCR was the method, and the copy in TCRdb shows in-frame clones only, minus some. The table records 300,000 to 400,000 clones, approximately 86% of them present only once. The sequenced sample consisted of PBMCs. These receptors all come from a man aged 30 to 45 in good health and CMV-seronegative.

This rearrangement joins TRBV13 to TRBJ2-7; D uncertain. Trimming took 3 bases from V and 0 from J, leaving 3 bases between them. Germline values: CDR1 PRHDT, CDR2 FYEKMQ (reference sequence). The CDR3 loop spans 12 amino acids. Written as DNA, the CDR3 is TGTGCCAGCAGCTTCAGCTCCTACGAGCAGTACTTC. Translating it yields CASSFSSYEQYF.

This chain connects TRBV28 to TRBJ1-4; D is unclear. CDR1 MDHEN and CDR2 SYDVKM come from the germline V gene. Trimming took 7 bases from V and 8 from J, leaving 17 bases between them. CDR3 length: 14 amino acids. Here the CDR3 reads CASKRGSLREKLFF. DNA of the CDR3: TGTGCCAGCAAACGAGGGTCGCTTAGGGAAAAACTGTTTTTT.

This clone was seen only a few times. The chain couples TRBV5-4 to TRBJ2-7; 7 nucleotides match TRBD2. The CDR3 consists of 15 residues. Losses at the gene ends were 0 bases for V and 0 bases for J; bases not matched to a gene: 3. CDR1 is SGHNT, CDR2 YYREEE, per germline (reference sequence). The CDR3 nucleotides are TGTGCCAGCAGCTTGGGGCTAGCGGCCTCCTACGAGCAGTACTTC. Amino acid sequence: CASSLGLAASYEQYF.

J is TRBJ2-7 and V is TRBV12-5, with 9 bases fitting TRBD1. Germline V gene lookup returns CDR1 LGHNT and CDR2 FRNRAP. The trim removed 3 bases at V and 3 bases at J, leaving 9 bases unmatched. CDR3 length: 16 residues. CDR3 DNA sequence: TGTGCTAGTGGTTTTGGAACCGGGACAGGGATCTACGAGCAGTACTTC. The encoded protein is CASGFGTGTGIYEQYF.

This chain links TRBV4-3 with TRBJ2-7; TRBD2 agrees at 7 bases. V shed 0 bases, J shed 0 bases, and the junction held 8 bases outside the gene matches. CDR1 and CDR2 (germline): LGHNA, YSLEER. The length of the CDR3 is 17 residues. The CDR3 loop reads CASSQDQAGGTSYEQYF. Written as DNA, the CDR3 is TGCGCCAGCAGCCAAGATCAGGCCGGGGGGACCTCCTACGAGCAGTACTTC.

CDR3: CASSLVQVNEKLFF. In DNA form, the CDR3 reads TGTGCCAGCAGCTTAGTACAGGTTAATGAAAAACTGTTTTTT. The chain combines TRBV7-9 with TRBJ1-4; D may be TRBD1 (5 bases). V was cut by 1 base and J by 4 bases, with 7 bases left in between. Germline V gene lookup returns CDR1 SEHNR and CDR2 FQNEAQ (reference sequence). The CDR3 totals 14 residues.

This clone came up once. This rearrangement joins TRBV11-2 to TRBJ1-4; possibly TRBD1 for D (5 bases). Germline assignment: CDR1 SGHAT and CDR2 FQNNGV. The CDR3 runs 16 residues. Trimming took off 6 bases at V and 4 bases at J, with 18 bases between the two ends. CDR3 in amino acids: CASSFISRAVNEKLFF. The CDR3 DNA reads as TGTGCCAGCAGTTTTATCTCCAGGGCGGTTAATGAAAAACTGTTTTTT.

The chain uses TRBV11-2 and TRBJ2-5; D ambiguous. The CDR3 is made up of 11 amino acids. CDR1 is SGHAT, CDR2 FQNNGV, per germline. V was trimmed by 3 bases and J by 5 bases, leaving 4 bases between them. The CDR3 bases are TGTGCCAGCAGCTTTCGGGAGACCCAGTACTTC. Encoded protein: CASSFRETQYF.

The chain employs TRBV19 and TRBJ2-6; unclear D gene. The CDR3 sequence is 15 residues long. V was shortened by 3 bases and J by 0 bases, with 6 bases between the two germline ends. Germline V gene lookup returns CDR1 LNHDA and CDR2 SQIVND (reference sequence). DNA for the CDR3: TGTGCCAGTAGTATCAGTCGCTCTGGGGCCAACGTCCTGACTTTC. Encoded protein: CASSISRSGANVLTF. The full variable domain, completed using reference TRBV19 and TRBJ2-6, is DGGITQSPKYLFRKEGQNVTLSCEQNLNHDAMYWYRQDPGQGLRLIYYSQIVNDFQKGDIAEGYSVSREKKESFPLTVTSAQKNPTAFYLCASSISRSGANVLTFGAGSRLTVL.

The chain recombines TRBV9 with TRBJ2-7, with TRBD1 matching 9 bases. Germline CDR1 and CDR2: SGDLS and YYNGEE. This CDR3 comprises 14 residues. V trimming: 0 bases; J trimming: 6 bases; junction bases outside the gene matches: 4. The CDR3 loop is CASSVEGTGTEQYF. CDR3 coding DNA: TGTGCCAGCAGCGTAGAGGGGACAGGGACCGAGCAGTACTTC. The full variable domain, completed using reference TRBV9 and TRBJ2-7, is DSGVTQTPKHLITATGQRVTLRCSPRSGDLSVYWYQQSLDQGLQFLIQYYNGEERAKGNILERFSAQQFPDLHSELNLSSLELGDSALYFCASSVEGTGTEQYFGPGTRLTVT.

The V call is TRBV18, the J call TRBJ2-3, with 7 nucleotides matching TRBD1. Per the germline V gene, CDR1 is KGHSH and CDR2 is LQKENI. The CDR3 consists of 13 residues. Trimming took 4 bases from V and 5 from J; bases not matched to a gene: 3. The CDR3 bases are TGTGCCAGCTCACGAGGGGGCGAAGATACGCAGTATTTT. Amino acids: CASSRGGEDTQYF.

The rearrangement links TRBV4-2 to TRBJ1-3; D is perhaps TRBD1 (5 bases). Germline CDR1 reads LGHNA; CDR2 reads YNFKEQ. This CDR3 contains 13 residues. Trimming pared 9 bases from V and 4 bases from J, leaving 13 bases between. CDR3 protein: CASPQGTGNTIYF. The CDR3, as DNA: TGTGCCAGTCCTCAGGGAACCGGAAACACCATATATTTT.

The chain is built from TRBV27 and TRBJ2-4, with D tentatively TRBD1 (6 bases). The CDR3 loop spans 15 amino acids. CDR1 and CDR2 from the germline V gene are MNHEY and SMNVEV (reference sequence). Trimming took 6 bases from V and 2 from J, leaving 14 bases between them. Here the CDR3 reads CASSHRDKTKNIQYF. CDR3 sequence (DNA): TGTGCCAGCAGCCACAGGGATAAGACCAAAAACATTCAGTACTTC.

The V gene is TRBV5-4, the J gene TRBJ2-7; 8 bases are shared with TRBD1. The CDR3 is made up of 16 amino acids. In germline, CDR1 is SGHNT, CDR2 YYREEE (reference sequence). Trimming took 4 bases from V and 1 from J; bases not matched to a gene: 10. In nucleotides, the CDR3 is TGTGCCAGCAGCCCACGCCAGGGGGCTTCGTCCTACGAGCAGTACTTC. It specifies CASSPRQGASSYEQYF.

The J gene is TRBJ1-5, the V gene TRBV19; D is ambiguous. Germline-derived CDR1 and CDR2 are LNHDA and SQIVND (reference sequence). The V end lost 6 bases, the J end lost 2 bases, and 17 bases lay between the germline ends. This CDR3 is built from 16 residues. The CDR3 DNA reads TGTGCCAGTAGCCCCGGAGGACGGCGTGGCAATCAGCCCCAGCATTTT. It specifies CASSPGGRRGNQPQHF.

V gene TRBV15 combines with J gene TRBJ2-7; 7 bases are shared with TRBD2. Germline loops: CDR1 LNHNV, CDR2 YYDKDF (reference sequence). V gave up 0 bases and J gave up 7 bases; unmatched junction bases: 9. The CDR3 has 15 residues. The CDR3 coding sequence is TGTGCCACCAGCAGAGATTTTTCGGGGGGAAGTGAGCAGTACTTC. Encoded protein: CATSRDFSGGSEQYF.

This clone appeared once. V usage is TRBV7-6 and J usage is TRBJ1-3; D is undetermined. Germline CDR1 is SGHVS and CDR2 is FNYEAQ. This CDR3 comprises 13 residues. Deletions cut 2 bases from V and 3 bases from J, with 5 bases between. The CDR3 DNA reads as TGTGCCAGCAGCTTAACGAGTGGAAACACCATATATTTT. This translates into CASSLTSGNTIYF.

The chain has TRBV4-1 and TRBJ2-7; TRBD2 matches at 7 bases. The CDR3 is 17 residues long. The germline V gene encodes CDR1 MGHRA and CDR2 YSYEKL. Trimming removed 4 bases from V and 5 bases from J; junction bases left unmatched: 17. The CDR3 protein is CASSRLQGGAGVNEQYF. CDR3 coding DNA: TGCGCCAGCAGCCGCCTTCAGGGCGGCGCGGGGGTGAACGAGCAGTACTTC.

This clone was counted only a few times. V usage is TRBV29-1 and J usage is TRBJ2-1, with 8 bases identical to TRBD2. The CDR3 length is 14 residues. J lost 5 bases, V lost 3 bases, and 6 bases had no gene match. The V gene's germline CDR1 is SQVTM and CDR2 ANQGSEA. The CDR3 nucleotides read TGCAGCGTTGATACGGGGGGGGACCACAATGAGCAGTTCTTC. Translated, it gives CSVDTGGDHNEQFF.

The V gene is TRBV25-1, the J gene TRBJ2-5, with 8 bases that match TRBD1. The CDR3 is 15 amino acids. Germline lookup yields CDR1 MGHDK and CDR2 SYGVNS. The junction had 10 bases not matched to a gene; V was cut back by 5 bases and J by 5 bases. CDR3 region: CASSSRTGFGETQYF. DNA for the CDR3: TGTGCCAGCAGTTCCAGGACAGGGTTTGGGGAGACCCAGTACTTC.

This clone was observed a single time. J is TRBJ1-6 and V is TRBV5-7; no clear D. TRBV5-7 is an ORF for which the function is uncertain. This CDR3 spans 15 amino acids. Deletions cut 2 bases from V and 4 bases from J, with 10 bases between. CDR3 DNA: TGTGCCAGCAGCTTAAAGCTCCCTTATAATTCACCCCTCCACTTT. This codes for CASSLKLPYNSPLHF.

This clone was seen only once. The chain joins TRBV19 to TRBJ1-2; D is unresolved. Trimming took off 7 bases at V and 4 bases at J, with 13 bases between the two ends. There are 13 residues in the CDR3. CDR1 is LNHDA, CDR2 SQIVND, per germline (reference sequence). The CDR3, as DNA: TGTGCCAGTACGACTGCAGACTTCTATGGCTACACCTTC. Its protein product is CASTTADFYGYTF.

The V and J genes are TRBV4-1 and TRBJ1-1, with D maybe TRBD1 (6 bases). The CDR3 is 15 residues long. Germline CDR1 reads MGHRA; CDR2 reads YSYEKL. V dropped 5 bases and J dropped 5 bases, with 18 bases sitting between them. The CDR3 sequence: CASSAVRGFSTEAFF. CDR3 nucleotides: TGCGCCAGCAGCGCCGTCAGGGGATTTAGTACTGAAGCTTTCTTT.

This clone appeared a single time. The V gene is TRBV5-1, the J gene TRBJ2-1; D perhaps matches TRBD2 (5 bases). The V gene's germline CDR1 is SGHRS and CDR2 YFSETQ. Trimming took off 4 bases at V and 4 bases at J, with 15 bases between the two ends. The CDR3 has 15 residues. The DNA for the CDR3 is TGCGCCAGCAGCCTGCTGAGCGGAGCGTACAATGAGCAGTTCTTC. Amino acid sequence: CASSLLSGAYNEQFF.

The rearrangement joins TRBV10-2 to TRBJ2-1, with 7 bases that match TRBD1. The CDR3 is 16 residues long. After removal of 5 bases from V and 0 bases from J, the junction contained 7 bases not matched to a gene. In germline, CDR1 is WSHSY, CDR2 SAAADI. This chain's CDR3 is CASSPQDRSSYNEQFF. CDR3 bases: TGCGCCAGCAGTCCCCAGGACAGGAGCTCCTACAATGAGCAGTTCTTC.

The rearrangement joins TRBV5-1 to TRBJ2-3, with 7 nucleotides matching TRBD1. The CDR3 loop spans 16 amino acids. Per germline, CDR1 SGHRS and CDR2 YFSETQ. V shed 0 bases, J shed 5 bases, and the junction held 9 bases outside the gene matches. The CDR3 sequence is CASSLGQGVWKDTQYF. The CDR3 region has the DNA TGCGCCAGCAGCTTGGGACAGGGAGTTTGGAAAGATACGCAGTATTTT.

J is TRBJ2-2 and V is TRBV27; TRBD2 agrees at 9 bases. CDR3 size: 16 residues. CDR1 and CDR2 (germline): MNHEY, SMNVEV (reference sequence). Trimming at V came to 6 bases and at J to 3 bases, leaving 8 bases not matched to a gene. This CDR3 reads CASRTIAGVHTGELFF. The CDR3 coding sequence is TGTGCCAGCAGGACTATAGCGGGGGTTCACACCGGGGAGCTGTTTTTT.

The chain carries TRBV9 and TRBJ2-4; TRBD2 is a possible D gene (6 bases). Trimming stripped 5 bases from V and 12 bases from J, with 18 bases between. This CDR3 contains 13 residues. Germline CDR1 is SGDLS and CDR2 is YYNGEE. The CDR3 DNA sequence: TGTGCCAGCAGTGCCGGGACTTCCTTCTCTCAGTACTTC. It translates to CASSAGTSFSQYF.